The 22 T cell receptor beta chains below were found in one sample sequenced in a study of regulatory T cells in long-lasting Graves disease. Time point here: persistent/refractory GD, antithyroid drugs over 5 years with positive TRAb. After RNA was extracted from PBMCs, the TCR library was made from it. In building TCR beta libraries, iRepertoire HTBI primers were used together with Arm-PCR of CDR3 regions. TCRdb independently ran MiXCR on the multiplex PCR reads; one entry per CDR3 protein. The sample records 310,000 or so distinct CDR3 sequences, roughly a fifth being singletons. The sample was peripheral blood mononuclear cells (PBMCs), taken when the disease was refractory, from a patient treated with antithyroid drugs. Source of these receptors: a female donor with Graves disease.

On this clonotype itself: Since a much larger clone is just one base distant, this may be a read error. This rearrangement joins TRBV30 to TRBJ2-5, with D unresolved. V was cut by 4 bases and J by 7 bases, with 16 bases left in between. The CDR3 extends over 13 amino acids. The germline gives CDR1 GTSNPN, CDR2 SVGIG (reference sequence). CDR3 nucleotide sequence: TGTGCCTGGACATCGAGTACAACGGGGACCCAGTACTTC. Residues: CAWTSSTTGTQYF.

This clonotype was seen ten or more times. Here the CDR3 reads CAWSSRGTQPQHF. CDR3 nucleotide sequence: TGTGCCTGGAGTTCACGGGGGACCCAGCCCCAGCATTTT. The chain couples TRBV30 to TRBJ1-5, with TRBD1 as a possible D gene (5 bases). Between the trimmed V and J ends, which lost 2 bases and 7 bases, there was a span of 12 bases. Germline CDR1 reads GTSNPN; CDR2 reads SVGIG (reference sequence). The CDR3 runs 13 residues.

The rearrangement uses TRBV11-2 and TRBJ2-1; D is possibly TRBD1 or TRBD2 (5 bases each). Germline V CDR1 and CDR2: SGHAT, FQNNGV. The V and J ends lost 2 bases and 8 bases respectively, with 13 bases between them. The CDR3 is made up of 14 amino acids. CDR3 amino acids: CASSLNSGRDEQFF. CDR3 coding DNA: TGTGCCAGCAGCTTAAATTCGGGACGTGATGAGCAGTTCTTC.

In its sample, this clonotype was seen a few times. The V gene is TRBV7-6, the J gene TRBJ2-1; no reliable D call. Germline CDR1 and CDR2: SGHVS and FNYEAQ. Trimming shortened V by 5 bases and J by 1 base, and 15 bases separated the two germline ends. CDR3 size: 16 residues. In DNA, the CDR3 is TGTGCCAGCAGCCCTTTCCAGGAGCCTTCCTACAATGAGCAGTTCTTC. Amino acids: CASSPFQEPSYNEQFF.

This chain connects TRBV29-1 to TRBJ2-6, with D possibly being TRBD1 (6 bases). V shed 6 bases and J shed 4 bases, with 10 bases lying between them. Germline loops: CDR1 SQVTM, CDR2 ANQGSEA. CDR3 length equals 13 residues. DNA for the CDR3: TGCAGCGTCATGGGGGCAGGGGCCAACGTCCTGACTTTC. Amino acid sequence: CSVMGAGANVLTF.

This clonotype was observed at least ten times. This chain joins TRBV5-1 and TRBJ2-7; the D gene is possibly TRBD2 (5 bases). Germline assignment: CDR1 SGHRS and CDR2 YFSETQ. This CDR3 has 13 residues. V dropped 7 bases and J dropped 2 bases, with 13 bases sitting between them. The CDR3 is CASGLADPYEQYF. CDR3 nucleotide sequence: TGCGCCAGCGGTCTAGCTGATCCCTACGAGCAGTACTTC. Using reference TRBV5-1 and TRBJ2-7 for the parts outside the CDR3, the full variable domain is KAGVTQTPRYLIKTRGQQVTLSCSPISGHRSVSWYQQTPGQGLQFLFEYFSETQRNKGNFPGRFSGRQFSNSRSEMNVSTLELGDSALYLCASGLADPYEQYFGPGTRLTVT.

About this clonotype: Since a much larger clone is just one base distant, this may be a read error. The chain carries TRBV3-1 and TRBJ1-5, with D perhaps matching TRBD1 (6 bases). Germline CDR1 reads LGHDT; CDR2 reads YNNKEL (reference sequence). The length of the CDR3 is 14 residues. In nucleotides, the CDR3 is TGTGCCACCAGCCAAGCAGGGGTTAATCAGCCCCAGCATTTT. This codes for CATSQAGVNQPQHF.

In its sample, this clonotype was seen many times. The CDR3 DNA reads TGTGCCAGCAGAGACTCCTACCCCTACGAGCAGTACTTC. As protein: CASRDSYPYEQYF. This chain links TRBV6-1 with TRBJ2-7; D call uncertain. CDR1 is MNHNS, CDR2 SASEGT, per germline. The ends were cut back, 6 bases at V and 2 bases at J, with 11 bases in the middle. CDR3 length: 13 residues.

Many counts were recorded for this clonotype. A read error may produce the germline difference seen at one junction end. The genes are TRBV7-7 and TRBJ1-2; 9 nucleotides agree with TRBD1. This CDR3 has 16 residues. Germline CDR1 SSHAT, CDR2 FNYEAQ (reference sequence). CDR3 sequence: CASSSTGDREGYGYTF. DNA for the CDR3: TGTGCTAGCAGCTCTACGGGGGACAGGGAGGGCTATGGCTACACCTTC.

The chain joins TRBV4-1 to TRBJ2-7; a possible D gene is TRBD1 (6 bases). V lost 1 base, J lost 2 bases, and 15 bases lay in between. Germline V gives CDR1 MGHRA, CDR2 YSYEKL. The CDR3 has 16 residues. The CDR3: CASSQAQGQSAYEQYF. The CDR3 DNA follows: TGCGCCAGCAGCCAAGCCCAGGGACAATCCGCCTACGAGCAGTACTTC.

The table lists this clonotype with many counts. The chain couples TRBV5-1 to TRBJ2-4; 9 bases agree with TRBD1. Germline loops: CDR1 SGHRS, CDR2 YFSETQ. The V segment lost 4 bases and the J segment 3 bases; nucleotides outside the gene matches: 2. This CDR3 is built from 14 residues. In nucleotides, the CDR3 is TGCGCCAGCAGCGAGACAGGGGGCAAAAACATTCAGTACTTC. As protein: CASSETGGKNIQYF.

The rearrangement uses TRBV20-1 and TRBJ2-7, with TRBD2 matching over 10 bases. The CDR3 has 17 amino acids. Germline lookup yields CDR1 DFQATT and CDR2 SNEGSKA (reference sequence). J was trimmed by 6 bases and V by 1 base; bases with no gene match: 15. CDR3 amino acids: CSARGEGGAGGPGEQYF. CDR3 DNA sequence: TGCAGTGCTAGAGGAGAAGGGGGAGCGGGAGGGCCAGGCGAGCAGTACTTC.

This clonotype was counted at least ten times. CDR3 protein: CSASQRTGVYEKLFF. The CDR3 nucleotides are TGCAGTGCTAGTCAAAGGACAGGGGTATACGAAAAACTGTTTTTT. The chain has TRBV20-1 and TRBJ1-4; 9 bases are shared with TRBD1. There are 15 residues in the CDR3. CDR1 is DFQATT and CDR2 is SNEGSKA in the germline V gene (reference sequence). Trimming cost V 3 bases and J 8 bases; bases outside gene matches: 10.

In this sample, this clonotype turned up many times. This chain joins TRBV6-1 and TRBJ1-5, with TRBD1 as a possible D gene (6 bases). The CDR3 runs to 18 residues. The V gene's germline CDR1 is MNHNS and CDR2 SASEGT. V lost 5 bases, J lost 1 base, and 21 bases lay in between. The CDR3 sequence is CASSYEQGVGESNQPQHF. The CDR3 DNA reads TGTGCCAGCAGTTACGAACAGGGAGTAGGCGAAAGCAATCAGCCCCAGCATTTT.

Points on this clonotype: A much larger clone differs from this one at a single base, so this may be a read error. The J gene is TRBJ2-5, the V gene TRBV12-3 or TRBV12-4; D gene uncertain. This CDR3 is built from 14 residues. V was pared by 3 bases and J by 7 bases, with 15 bases between. The CDR3: CASSFRRDEGTQYF. DNA of the CDR3: TGTGCCAGCAGTTTTCGACGTGATGAAGGGACCCAGTACTTC.

This clonotype was detected only a few times. The chain joins TRBV27 to TRBJ2-3; D perhaps matches TRBD1 (6 bases). Deletions cut 4 bases from V and 2 bases from J, with 22 bases between. The germline V gene has CDR1 MNHEY and CDR2 SMNVEV (reference sequence). The CDR3 length is 18 residues. The CDR3 spells CASSSRIGTPLTTDTQYF. The CDR3 region has the DNA TGTGCCAGCAGTTCCCGGATCGGGACACCCCTTACCACAGATACGCAGTATTTT.

Concerning this clonotype: One end of the junction varies from germline; a read error may be responsible. The chain links TRBV9 to TRBJ1-6, with 8 positions matching TRBD1. Germline V CDR1 and CDR2: SGDLS, YYNGEE. The CDR3 covers 17 residues. CDR3: CVSSVDPGQGRGSPLHF. DNA for the CDR3: TGTGTCAGCAGCGTAGACCCTGGACAGGGAAGGGGATCACCCCTCCACTTT. Looking up the rest from reference TRBV9 and TRBJ1-6 gives the full variable domain: DSGVTQTPKHLITATGQRVTLRCSPRSGDLSVYWYQQSLDQGLQFLIQYYNGEERAKGNILERFSAQQFPDLHSELNLSSLELGDSALYFCVSSVDPGQGRGSPLHFGNGTRLTVT.

This clonotype was seen ten or more times. This chain uses TRBV28 with TRBJ1-4, with TRBD1 matching 8 bases. V lost 4 bases to trimming and J lost 0 bases; unmatched junction nucleotides: 4. The CDR3 has 16 amino acids. Germline V lookup: CDR1 MDHEN, CDR2 SYDVKM. The CDR3 DNA reads as TGTGCCAGCAGTTCACAGGGGGTTGCAACTAATGAAAAACTGTTTTTT. Translated: CASSSQGVATNEKLFF.

The V gene is TRBV28, the J gene TRBJ1-3; D gene ambiguous. V was pared by 6 bases and J by 2 bases, with 11 bases between. Germline V CDR1 and CDR2: MDHEN, SYDVKM. The CDR3 contains 14 residues. The CDR3 DNA reads as TGTGCCAGCAGCACCTACCGCACTGGAAACACCATATATTTT. This sequence encodes CASSTYRTGNTIYF.

In its sample, this clonotype was seen a few times. The chain recombines TRBV19 with TRBJ1-3; the D is unclear. This CDR3 spans 13 amino acids. Trimming pared 4 bases from V and 1 base from J, leaving 5 bases between. Per the germline V gene, CDR1 is LNHDA and CDR2 is SQIVND (reference sequence). For the CDR3, the DNA is TGTGCCAGTAGTAAAGGGTCTGGAAACACCATATATTTT. Its protein product is CASSKGSGNTIYF.

This rearrangement joins TRBV15 to TRBJ2-7; D remains ambiguous. CDR1 and CDR2 (germline): LNHNV, YYDKDF (reference sequence). The CDR3 is made up of 17 amino acids. The V gene lost 1 base and the J gene lost 0 bases, with 16 bases spanning the gap. The CDR3 nucleotides read TGTGCCACCAGCAGAGTCGGACCGAGCAGTTACTCCTACGAGCAGTACTTC. It is translated as CATSRVGPSSYSYEQYF.

This clonotype was seen only a few times. This chain links TRBV10-2 with TRBJ2-7, with D possibly being TRBD1 (5 bases). The germline CDR1 and CDR2 sequences are WSHSY and SAAADI. V gave up 0 bases and J gave up 3 bases, with 12 bases separating them. The CDR3 consists of 15 residues. Here the CDR3 reads CASSESSGYRYEQYF. The CDR3 DNA follows: TGCGCCAGCAGTGAGTCGTCAGGGTATCGCTACGAGCAGTACTTC.